This T cell receptor (beta chain) stems from a study of cytomegalovirus exposure and HLA in healthy donors. The overall study: The Caucasian-associated ancestry cluster held roughly 80% of around 380 genotyped donors.

CDR1 is MDHEN and CDR2 is SYDVKM in the germline V gene. V lost 4 bases and J lost 1, with 8 bases in between. CDR3 length equals 13 residues. Study observations and caveats: In all likelihood, a cluster of highly shared sequence variants was a sequencing artifact. Overall, approximately 150 TCR beta chains were annotated as cytomegalovirus-associated.

A remark on this clone: Antigen unknown.

The PCR had 60 Vbeta and 13 Jbeta primers. Profiling relied on immunoSEQ multiplex PCR, and the TCRdb table lists in-frame clones only, not all of them. This listing includes about 150,000 clones. The receptor's source is a woman aged 45-59 years in good health and CMV-seronegative. The rearrangement uses TRBV28 and TRBJ2-7, with D tentatively TRBD1 (6 bases). The specimen sequenced was PBMCs. The CDR3, as DNA: TGTGCCAGCAGTTCCGGACAGTCCTACGAGCAGTACTTC. Residues: CASSSGQSYEQYF. Drawing the rest from reference TRBV28 and TRBJ2-7, the complete variable domain is DVKVTQSSRYLVKRTGEKVFLECVQDMDHENMFWYRQDPGLGLRLIYFSYDVKMKEKGDIPEGYSVSREKKERFSLILESASTNQTSMYLCASSSGQSYEQYFGPGTRLTVT.